This is a list of T cell receptor beta chains from one sample in a study of blood T cell repertoires in COVID-19. Measured with immunoSEQ multiplex PCR; TCRdb has only the in-frame clones, and not every one. The sample yields roughly 230,000 clones, roughly 80% seen once. Sequencing used peripheral blood. The receptor source for this set is a man over 45 with active or convalescent COVID-19. The conserved cysteine and the conserved F or W are not part of the CDR3 here. Each record gives: V gene, J gene, CDR3 protein.

v_call: TRBV5-3; j_call: TRBJ1-2; cdr3_aa: ARSLGGPGTGNYGYT
v_call: TRBV7-8; j_call: TRBJ2-7; cdr3_aa: ASSSDREVSYEQY
v_call: TRBV19; j_call: TRBJ1-6; cdr3_aa: ASSQTRGGNSPLH
v_call: TRBV3-1/TRBV3-2; j_call: TRBJ2-3; cdr3_aa: ASSQDPTGRAGNTDTQY
v_call: TRBV11-2; j_call: TRBJ1-1; cdr3_aa: ASSLDRDTEAF
v_call: TRBV11-2; j_call: TRBJ2-7; cdr3_aa: ASSLAGLAVYEQY
v_call: TRBV19; j_call: TRBJ2-7; cdr3_aa: ASSTGTGVSGEQY
v_call: TRBV18; j_call: TRBJ1-5; cdr3_aa: ASSPGGQGTVGAQH
v_call: TRBV28; j_call: TRBJ1-2; cdr3_aa: ASRGGQGLYGYT
v_call: TRBV7-2; j_call: TRBJ2-5; cdr3_aa: ASSEETGSETQY
v_call: TRBV2; j_call: TRBJ2-4; cdr3_aa: ASSAGLGIQY
v_call: TRBV6-5; j_call: TRBJ1-1; cdr3_aa: ASSYRGTDPNTEAF
v_call: TRBV9; j_call: TRBJ2-2; cdr3_aa: ASSVGAGNTGELF
v_call: TRBV29-1; j_call: TRBJ2-3; cdr3_aa: SVDAGGHLTDTQY
v_call: TRBV5-1; j_call: TRBJ1-3; cdr3_aa: ASSPTGNSGNTIY
v_call: TRBV7-3; j_call: TRBJ1-1; cdr3_aa: ASSLGRGQGEAF
v_call: TRBV30; j_call: TRBJ2-5; cdr3_aa: AWSPGDRQETQY
v_call: TRBV7-2; j_call: TRBJ1-3; cdr3_aa: ASSATGGSGNTIY
v_call: TRBV7-3; j_call: TRBJ2-3; cdr3_aa: ASSPRGLGTDTQY
v_call: TRBV19; j_call: TRBJ2-4; cdr3_aa: ASSSRDSQPAQY
v_call: TRBV30; j_call: TRBJ1-3; cdr3_aa: AWSPGQGGNTIY
v_call: TRBV29-1; j_call: TRBJ1-1; cdr3_aa: SVGTGRGYEAF
v_call: TRBV4-1; j_call: TRBJ2-7; cdr3_aa: ASSHQVAGSNIYEQY
v_call: TRBV28; j_call: TRBJ1-5; cdr3_aa: ASTDRANQPQH
v_call: TRBV19; j_call: TRBJ2-1; cdr3_aa: ASTPGGGKFYNEQF
v_call: TRBV6-6; j_call: TRBJ2-2; cdr3_aa: ASSPLQHYRSGNTGELF
v_call: TRBV7-9; j_call: TRBJ1-5; cdr3_aa: ASSYNRDQPQH
v_call: TRBV7-9; j_call: TRBJ1-2; cdr3_aa: ASSSRDRGHGYT
v_call: TRBV4-2; j_call: TRBJ2-3; cdr3_aa: ASSQDVRDTQY
v_call: TRBV6-5; j_call: TRBJ1-1; cdr3_aa: ASLSGWDTEAF
v_call: TRBV5-1; j_call: TRBJ1-2; cdr3_aa: ASSLEAGGGYT
v_call: TRBV4-3; j_call: TRBJ2-4; cdr3_aa: ASSSTGTSGGVAKNIQY
v_call: TRBV5-1; j_call: TRBJ2-1; cdr3_aa: ASRGQGEQF
v_call: TRBV2; j_call: TRBJ2-1; cdr3_aa: ASRRGGPYNEQF
v_call: TRBV6-1; j_call: TRBJ1-2; cdr3_aa: ASSERQGADYGYT
v_call: TRBV27; j_call: TRBJ1-1; cdr3_aa: ASSRQALNTEAF
v_call: TRBV21-1; j_call: TRBJ1-5; cdr3_aa: ASCRVSNQPQH
v_call: TRBV30; j_call: TRBJ2-7; cdr3_aa: AWSRTGVLSYEQY
v_call: TRBV5-6; j_call: TRBJ2-7; cdr3_aa: ASSGRLAGGPYEQY
v_call: TRBV2; j_call: TRBJ2-3; cdr3_aa: ASSEVGHTDTQY
v_call: TRBV7-9; j_call: TRBJ2-7; cdr3_aa: ASSPRRSGNYEQY
v_call: TRBV18; j_call: TRBJ1-1; cdr3_aa: ASSDTSRVFSAF
v_call: TRBV13; j_call: TRBJ2-1; cdr3_aa: ASSLEGRATNEQF
v_call: TRBV5-1; j_call: TRBJ2-2; cdr3_aa: ASSLDPGLATGELF
v_call: TRBV6-5; j_call: TRBJ2-1; cdr3_aa: ASSSTGGNYNEQF